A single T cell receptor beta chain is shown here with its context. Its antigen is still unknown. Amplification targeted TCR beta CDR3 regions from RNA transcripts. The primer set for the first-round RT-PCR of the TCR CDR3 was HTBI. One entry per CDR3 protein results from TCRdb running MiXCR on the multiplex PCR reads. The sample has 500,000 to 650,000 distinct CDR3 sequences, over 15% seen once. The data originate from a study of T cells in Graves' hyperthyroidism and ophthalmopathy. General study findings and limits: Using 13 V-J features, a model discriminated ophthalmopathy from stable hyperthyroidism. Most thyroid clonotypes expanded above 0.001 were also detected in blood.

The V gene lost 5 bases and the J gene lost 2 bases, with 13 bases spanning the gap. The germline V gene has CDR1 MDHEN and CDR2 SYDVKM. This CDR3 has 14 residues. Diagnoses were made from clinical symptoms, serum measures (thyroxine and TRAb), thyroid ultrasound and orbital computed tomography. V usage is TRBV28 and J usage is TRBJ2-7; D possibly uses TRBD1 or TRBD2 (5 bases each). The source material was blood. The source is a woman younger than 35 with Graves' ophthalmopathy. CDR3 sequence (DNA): TGTGCCAGCAGTGAAGGGACGGGAACCTACGAGCAGTACTTC. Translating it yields CASSEGTGTYEQYF.